This passage covers 8 T cell receptor beta chains from one sample sequenced in a study of cytomegalovirus exposure and HLA in healthy donors. Primers: 60 Vbeta forward and 13 Jbeta reverse. Sequenced by immunoSEQ multiplex PCR; TCRdb stores in-frame clones only, minus some. The sample contains some 190,000 clones, roughly 80% of which appear only once. The sample was PBMCs. Receptors were obtained from a woman aged 25 to 45 in good health and CMV-seropositive.

Only a few counts were recorded for this clone. The chain is built from TRBV2 and TRBJ2-1, with 9 bases that match TRBD2. Germline trimming cut 4 bases from V and 1 base from J; bases unmatched to any gene: 2. CDR1 is SNHLY, CDR2 FYNNEI, per germline. The CDR3 runs 15 residues. CDR3 sequence (DNA): TGTGCCAGCAGTGTGGCGGGGGGGTCCTACAATGAGCAGTTCTTC. Its translation: CASSVAGGSYNEQFF.

The chain uses TRBV5-4 and TRBJ1-2, with 11 positions matching TRBD1. J gave up 8 bases and V 4 bases, and 7 bases lay outside the gene matches. This CDR3 is built from 14 residues. CDR1 is SGHNT and CDR2 is YYREEE in the germline V gene (reference sequence). CDR3 region: CASSPDRGLKGYTF. The DNA of the CDR3 is TGTGCCAGCAGCCCGGACAGGGGGCTGAAAGGCTACACCTTC.

CDR3 in amino acids: CASSPEGTGPYQETQYF. CDR3 bases: TGTGCCAGCTCACCAGAGGGTACAGGGCCGTACCAAGAGACCCAGTACTTC. This rearrangement joins TRBV18 to TRBJ2-5, with D tentatively TRBD1 (6 bases). This CDR3 has 17 amino acids. Trimming removed 2 bases at V and 0 bases at J, with 16 bases between. Germline lookup yields CDR1 KGHSH and CDR2 LQKENI.

This chain uses TRBV5-1 with TRBJ2-1; 8 nucleotides agree with TRBD2. With V trimmed by 6 bases and J by 9 bases, 14 bases remained unmatched. CDR1 is SGHRS and CDR2 is YFSETQ in the germline V gene. The CDR3 has 15 amino acids. The DNA for the CDR3 is TGCGCCAGCAAGATTGGGGAAGCTCGGGGGGGTGAGCAGTTCTTC. As protein: CASKIGEARGGEQFF.

The genes are TRBV28 and TRBJ1-1, with 9 bases aligning to TRBD1. CDR3 length equals 15 residues. The V and J ends lost 3 bases and 1 base, in that order; junction bases with no gene match: 3. Germline CDR1 MDHEN, CDR2 SYDVKM. As DNA, the CDR3 is TGTGCCAGCAGTTTGACAGGGGGTCGGAACACTGAAGCTTTCTTT. Translated: CASSLTGGRNTEAFF.

The CDR3 DNA follows: TGTGCCTCCGGCTGGGGGGGCTATGGCTACACCTTC. It codes for CASGWGGYGYTF. This chain uses TRBV28 with TRBJ1-2, with D possibly TRBD1 on 5 matching bases. Germline V gene data show CDR1 as MDHEN and CDR2 as SYDVKM. The CDR3 extends over 12 amino acids. Trimming took 11 bases from V and 4 from J, leaving 14 bases between them.

As regards this clone: Additional DNA sequences in this sample encode the identical CDR3. The J gene is TRBJ1-5, the V gene TRBV28, with TRBD1 matching over 7 bases. Germline lookup yields CDR1 MDHEN and CDR2 SYDVKM. This CDR3 contains 15 residues. J gave up 1 base and V 6 bases, and 6 bases lay outside the gene matches. The CDR3 protein is CASRPDRASNQPQHF. The DNA of the CDR3 is TGTGCCAGCAGACCCGACAGGGCCAGCAATCAGCCCCAGCATTTT.

The chain recombines TRBV19 with TRBJ1-5; 8 bases are shared with TRBD1. The J segment lost 1 base and the V segment lost 3 bases, leaving 5 bases of the junction unmatched. The CDR3 runs to 16 residues. Germline V CDR1 and CDR2: LNHDA, SQIVND (reference sequence). This CDR3 reads CASSIQGALSNQPQHF. CDR3 nucleotide sequence: TGTGCCAGTAGTATCCAGGGGGCACTAAGCAATCAGCCCCAGCATTTT.